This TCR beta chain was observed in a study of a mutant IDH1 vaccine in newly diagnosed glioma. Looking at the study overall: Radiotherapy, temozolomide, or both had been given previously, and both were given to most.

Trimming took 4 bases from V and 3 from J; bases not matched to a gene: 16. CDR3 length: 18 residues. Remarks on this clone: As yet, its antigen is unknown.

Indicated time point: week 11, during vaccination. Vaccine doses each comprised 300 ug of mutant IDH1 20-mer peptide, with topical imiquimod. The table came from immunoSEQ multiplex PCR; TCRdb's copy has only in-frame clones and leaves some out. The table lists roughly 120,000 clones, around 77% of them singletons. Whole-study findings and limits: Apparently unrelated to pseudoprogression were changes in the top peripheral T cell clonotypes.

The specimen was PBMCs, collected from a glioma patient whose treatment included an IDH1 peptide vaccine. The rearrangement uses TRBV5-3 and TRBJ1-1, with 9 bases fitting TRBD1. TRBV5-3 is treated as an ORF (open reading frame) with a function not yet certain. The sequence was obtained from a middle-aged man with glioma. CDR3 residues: CARSLRTGVSVWDTEAFF. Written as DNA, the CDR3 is TGTGCCAGAAGCCTCAGGACAGGGGTCTCCGTATGGGACACTGAAGCTTTCTTT.